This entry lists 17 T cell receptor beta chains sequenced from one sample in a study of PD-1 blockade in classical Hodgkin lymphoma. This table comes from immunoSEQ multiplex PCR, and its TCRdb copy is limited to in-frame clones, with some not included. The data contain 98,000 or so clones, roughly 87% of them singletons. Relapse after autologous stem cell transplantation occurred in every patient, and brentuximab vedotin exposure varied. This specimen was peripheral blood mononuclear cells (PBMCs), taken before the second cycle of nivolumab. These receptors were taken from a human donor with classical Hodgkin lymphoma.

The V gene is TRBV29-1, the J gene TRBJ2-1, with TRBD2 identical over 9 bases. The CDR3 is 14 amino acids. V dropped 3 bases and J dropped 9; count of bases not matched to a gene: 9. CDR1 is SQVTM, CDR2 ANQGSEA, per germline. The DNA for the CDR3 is TGCAGCGTTGAGGGGGTAGCGGGAGTGGGTGAGCAGTTCTTC. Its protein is CSVEGVAGVGEQFF.

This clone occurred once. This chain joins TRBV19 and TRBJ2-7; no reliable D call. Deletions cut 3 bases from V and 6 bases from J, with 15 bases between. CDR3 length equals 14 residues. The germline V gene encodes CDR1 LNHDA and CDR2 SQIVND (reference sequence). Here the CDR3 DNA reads TGTGCCAGTAGTATCAGTGTGTCAGGAAGCGAGCAGTACTTC. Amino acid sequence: CASSISVSGSEQYF.

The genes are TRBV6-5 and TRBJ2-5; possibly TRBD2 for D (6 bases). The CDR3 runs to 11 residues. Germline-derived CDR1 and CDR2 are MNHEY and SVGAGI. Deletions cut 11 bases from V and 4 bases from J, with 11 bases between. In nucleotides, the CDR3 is TGTGCCTCGAGGAGGGCAGAGACCCAGTACTTC. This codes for CASRRAETQYF.

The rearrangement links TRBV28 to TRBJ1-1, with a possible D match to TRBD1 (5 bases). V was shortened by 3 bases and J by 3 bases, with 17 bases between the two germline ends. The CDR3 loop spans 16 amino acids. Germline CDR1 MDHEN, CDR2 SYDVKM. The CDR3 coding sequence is TGTGCCAGCAGTTTCGTTTTGGGCCAGGGTCACACTGAAGCTTTCTTT. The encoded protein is CASSFVLGQGHTEAFF. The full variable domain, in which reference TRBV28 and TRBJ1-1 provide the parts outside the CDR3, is DVKVTQSSRYLVKRTGEKVFLECVQDMDHENMFWYRQDPGLGLRLIYFSYDVKMKEKGDIPEGYSVSREKKERFSLILESASTNQTSMYLCASSFVLGQGHTEAFFGQGTRLTVV.

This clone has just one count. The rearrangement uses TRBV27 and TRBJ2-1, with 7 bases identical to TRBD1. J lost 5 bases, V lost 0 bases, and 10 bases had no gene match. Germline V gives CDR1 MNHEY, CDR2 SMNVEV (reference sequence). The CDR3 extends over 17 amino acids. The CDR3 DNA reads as TGTGCCAGCAGTTTATCCTACAGGGGTATTCCGGACAATGAGCAGTTCTTC. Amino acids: CASSLSYRGIPDNEQFF.

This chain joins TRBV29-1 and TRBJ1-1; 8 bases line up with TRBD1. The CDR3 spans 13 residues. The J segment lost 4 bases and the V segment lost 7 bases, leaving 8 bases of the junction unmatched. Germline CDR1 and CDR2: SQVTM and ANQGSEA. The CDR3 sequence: CSGDRGRGTEAFF. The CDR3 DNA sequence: TGCAGCGGCGACAGGGGACGCGGCACTGAAGCTTTCTTT.

CDR3 sequence reads: CASSVALSPDTQYF. CDR3 in DNA: TGTGCCAGCAGCGTAGCTCTAAGTCCAGATACGCAGTATTTT. This chain links TRBV9 with TRBJ2-3, with no clear D. Trimming stripped 0 bases from V and 4 bases from J, with 9 bases between. CDR1 and CDR2 from the germline V gene are SGDLS and YYNGEE. The CDR3 spans 14 residues.

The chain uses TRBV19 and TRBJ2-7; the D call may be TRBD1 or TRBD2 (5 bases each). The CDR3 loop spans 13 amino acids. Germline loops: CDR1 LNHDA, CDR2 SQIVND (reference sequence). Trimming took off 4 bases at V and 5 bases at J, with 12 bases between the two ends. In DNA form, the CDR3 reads TGTGCCAGTAGTACCAGGGAGACGGACGAGCAGTACTTC. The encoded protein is CASSTRETDEQYF.

CDR3 sequence reads: CASSQESGTSEAFF. CDR3 DNA sequence: TGCGCCAGCAGCCAAGAGTCGGGGACGTCTGAAGCTTTCTTT. The chain is built from TRBV4-1 and TRBJ1-1; TRBD1 is a possible D gene (5 bases). Germline lookup yields CDR1 MGHRA and CDR2 YSYEKL. The CDR3 totals 14 residues. The germline V and J ends were trimmed by 0 bases and 6 bases, with 11 bases remaining between them.

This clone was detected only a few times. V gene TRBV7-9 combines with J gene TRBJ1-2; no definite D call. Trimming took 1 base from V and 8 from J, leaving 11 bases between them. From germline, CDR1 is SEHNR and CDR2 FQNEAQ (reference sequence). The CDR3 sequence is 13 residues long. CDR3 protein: CASSLDLVGGYTF. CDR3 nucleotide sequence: TGTGCCAGCAGCTTAGATTTGGTTGGCGGCTACACCTTC.

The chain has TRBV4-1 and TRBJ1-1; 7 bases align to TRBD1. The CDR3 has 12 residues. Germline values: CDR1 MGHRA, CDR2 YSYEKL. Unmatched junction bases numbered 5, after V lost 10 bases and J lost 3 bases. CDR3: CANKRGHTEAFF. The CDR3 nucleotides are TGCGCCAACAAAAGGGGGCACACTGAAGCTTTCTTT.

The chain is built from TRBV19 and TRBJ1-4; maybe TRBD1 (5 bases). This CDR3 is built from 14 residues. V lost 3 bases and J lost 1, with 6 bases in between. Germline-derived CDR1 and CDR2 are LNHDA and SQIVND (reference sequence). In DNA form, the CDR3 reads TGTGCCAGTAGTATGGGGGAAACTAATGAAAAACTGTTTTTT. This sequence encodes CASSMGETNEKLFF.

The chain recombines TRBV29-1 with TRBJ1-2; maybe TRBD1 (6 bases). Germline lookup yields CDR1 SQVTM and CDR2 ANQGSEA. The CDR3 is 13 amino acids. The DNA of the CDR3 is TGCATTTCTGAAGGGGACAACGGCTCGGCCTACACCTTC. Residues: CISEGDNGSAYTF. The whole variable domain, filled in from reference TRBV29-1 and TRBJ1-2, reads SAVISQKPSRDICQRGTSLTIQCQVDSQVTMMFWYRQQPGQSLTLIATANQGSEATYESGFVIDKFPISRPNLTFSTLTVSNMSPEDSSIYLCISEGDNGSAYTFGSGTRLTVV.

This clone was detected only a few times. CDR3 protein: CASDRPSPLHF. Here the CDR3 DNA reads TGTGCCAGCGACAGACCTTCACCCCTCCACTTT. The chain has TRBV21-1 and TRBJ1-6; the listed D gene, TRBD1, was not tested against the DNA. TRBV21-1 is a known pseudogene. This CDR3 has 11 residues.

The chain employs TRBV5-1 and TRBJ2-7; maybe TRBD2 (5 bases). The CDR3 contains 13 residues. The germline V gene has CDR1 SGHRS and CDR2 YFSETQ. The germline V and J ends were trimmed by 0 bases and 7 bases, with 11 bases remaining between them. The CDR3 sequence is CASSLGPPGEQYF. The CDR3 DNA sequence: TGCGCCAGCAGCTTGGGTCCACCGGGGGAGCAGTACTTC.

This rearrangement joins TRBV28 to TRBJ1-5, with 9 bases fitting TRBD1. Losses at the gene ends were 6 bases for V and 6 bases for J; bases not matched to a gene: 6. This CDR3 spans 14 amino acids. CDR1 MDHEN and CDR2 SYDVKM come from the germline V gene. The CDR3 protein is CASRTGTGTQPQHF. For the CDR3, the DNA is TGTGCCAGCAGGACCGGGACAGGGACTCAGCCCCAGCATTTT.

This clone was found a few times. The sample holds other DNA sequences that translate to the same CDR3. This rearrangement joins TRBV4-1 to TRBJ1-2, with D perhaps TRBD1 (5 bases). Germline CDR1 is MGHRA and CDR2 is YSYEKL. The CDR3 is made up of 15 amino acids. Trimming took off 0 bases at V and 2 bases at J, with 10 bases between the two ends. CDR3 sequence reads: CASSQEAGRNYGYTF. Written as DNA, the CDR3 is TGCGCCAGCAGCCAAGAGGCAGGGCGAAACTATGGCTACACCTTC.